Presented here are 18 T cell receptor beta chains from one specimen sequenced in a study of T cells in localized non-small cell lung cancer. Data came from immunoSEQ multiplex PCR; TCRdb stores just in-frame clones and leaves some out. The data contain under 45,000 clones, about 80% of them seen just once; the ten biggest clones take up roughly 7.5%. The sample consisted of PBMCs, taken before any cancer treatment. The receptors stem from a man aged 40-75 years with stage II lung adenocarcinoma.

The V gene is TRBV7-9, the J gene TRBJ2-5; D might be TRBD2 (6 bases). This CDR3 has 13 residues. Germline V lookup: CDR1 SEHNR, CDR2 FQNEAQ (reference sequence). The V gene lost 6 bases and the J gene lost 5 bases, with 13 bases spanning the gap. CDR3 protein: CASRPPREETQYF. The CDR3 coding sequence is TGTGCCAGCAGACCTCCCCGGGAGGAGACCCAGTACTTC. The full variable domain, completed using reference TRBV7-9 and TRBJ2-5, is DTGVSQNPRHKITKRGQNVTFRCDPISEHNRLYWYRQTLGQGPEFLTYFQNEAQLEKSRLLSDRFSAERPKGSFSTLEIQRTEQGDSAMYLCASRPPREETQYFGPGTRLLVL.

CDR3 amino acids: CASSYGQETQYF. CDR3 sequence (DNA): TGTGCCAGCAGCTACGGTCAAGAGACCCAGTACTTC. The V gene is TRBV6-6, the J gene TRBJ2-5; D not resolved. This CDR3 is built from 12 residues. Germline CDR1 and CDR2: MNHNY and SVGAGI (reference sequence). Trimming shortened V by 6 bases and J by 2 bases, and 7 bases separated the two germline ends.

CDR3 protein: CASSSGKNIQYF. The CDR3 DNA sequence: TGCGCCAGCAGCTCCGGCAAAAACATTCAGTACTTC. V is TRBV5-1 and J is TRBJ2-4, with D hard to call. Trimming removed 3 bases from V and 3 bases from J, with 4 bases in between. Germline CDR1 SGHRS, CDR2 YFSETQ. The CDR3 sequence is 12 residues long.

A few counts support this clone. The chain employs TRBV9 and TRBJ2-1; tentative D call: TRBD2 (5 bases). CDR3 length equals 15 residues. The V end lost 0 bases, the J end lost 7 bases, and 14 bases lay between the germline ends. Germline-derived CDR1 and CDR2 are SGDLS and YYNGEE. The DNA of the CDR3 is TGTGCCAGCAGCGTAGGGACTCTCGGCTTGAATGAGCAGTTCTTC. The encoded protein is CASSVGTLGLNEQFF.

For the CDR3, the DNA is TGTGCCAGTAGTATAACGGCAGGGAGGGGCACAGATACGCAGTATTTT. Amino acid sequence: CASSITAGRGTDTQYF. The rearrangement links TRBV19 to TRBJ2-3; 7 bases are a match to TRBD2. This CDR3 is 16 amino acids long. CDR1 and CDR2 from the germline V gene are LNHDA and SQIVND (reference sequence). Germline trimming cut 2 bases from V and 1 base from J; bases unmatched to any gene: 6.

The sample holds a few counts of this clone. The gene calls are TRBV12-2 and TRBJ1-5; the listed D gene, TRBD1, was not tested against the DNA. TRBV12-2 is a recognized pseudogene. This CDR3 contains 17 residues. The CDR3 protein is CASRFLGTGNHNQPQHF. The CDR3 nucleotides are TGTGCAAGTCGCTTCCTAGGGACAGGCAACCACAATCAGCCCCAGCATTTT.

The J gene is TRBJ2-3, the V gene TRBV5-3, with D maybe TRBD2 (5 bases). TRBV5-3 is reported as an ORF; its role is uncertain. The V and J ends lost 10 bases and 5 bases respectively, with 11 bases between them. The CDR3 spans 11 residues. The CDR3 bases are TGTGCCCCCCGAGGGAGAGATACGCAGTATTTT. As protein: CAPRGRDTQYF.

The CDR3 DNA sequence: TGTGCCAGCAGGTTTAGCGGGAGGGCCGGGTACGAGCAGTACTTC. It yields the protein CASRFSGRAGYEQYF. V gene TRBV5-6 combines with J gene TRBJ2-7; 11 bases are shared with TRBD2. Per germline, CDR1 SGHDT and CDR2 YYEEEE. The CDR3 contains 15 residues. V gave up 5 bases and J gave up 4 bases; unmatched junction bases: 8.

V usage is TRBV5-5 and J usage is TRBJ2-3, with D hard to call. The CDR3 extends over 13 amino acids. Deletions cut 0 bases from V and 5 bases from J, with 7 bases between. CDR1 and CDR2 (germline): SGHKS, YYEKEE (reference sequence). The DNA of the CDR3 is TGTGCCAGCAGCTTGGGCCAATTAGATACGCAGTATTTT. As protein: CASSLGQLDTQYF.

The chain recombines TRBV6-5 with TRBJ1-6; D not certain. V shed 0 bases and J shed 9 bases, with 12 bases lying between them. CDR3 size: 15 residues. Germline CDR1 reads MNHEY; CDR2 reads SVGAGI. CDR3 bases: TGTGCCAGCAGTTACTCGCGACTTTCGAGTTCACCCCTCCACTTT. This translates into CASSYSRLSSSPLHF.

The V gene is TRBV28, the J gene TRBJ2-2; 9 nucleotides align to TRBD1. Unmatched junction bases numbered 13, after V lost 8 bases and J lost 0 bases. CDR1 MDHEN and CDR2 SYDVKM come from the germline V gene. The CDR3 spans 18 residues. The DNA of the CDR3 is TGTGCCAGCCTTCTTAACCCAGGACAGGGGACGAACACCGGGGAGCTGTTTTTT. It translates to CASLLNPGQGTNTGELFF.

The chain combines TRBV27 with TRBJ1-5; TRBD1 is a possible D gene (6 bases). The germline V and J ends were trimmed by 4 bases and 6 bases, with 10 bases remaining between them. Germline assignment: CDR1 MNHEY and CDR2 SMNVEV (reference sequence). The CDR3 runs 13 residues. CDR3: CASSSQGAQPQHF. As DNA, the CDR3 is TGTGCCAGCAGTTCACAGGGTGCTCAGCCCCAGCATTTT.

J is TRBJ1-1 and V is TRBV5-6; D unclear. V gave up 4 bases and J gave up 5 bases, with 18 bases separating them. CDR3 length: 15 amino acids. The germline CDR1 and CDR2 sequences are SGHDT and YYEEEE. The CDR3 bases are TGTGCCAGCAGCGCTCGAGGGTTCCTTTGGACTGAAGCTTTCTTT. This codes for CASSARGFLWTEAFF. The full variable domain, rest sourced from reference TRBV5-6 and TRBJ1-1, is DAGVTQSPTHLIKTRGQQVTLRCSPKSGHDTVSWYQQALGQGPQFIFQYYEEEERQRGNFPDRFSGHQFPNYSSELNVNALLLGDSALYLCASSARGFLWTEAFFGQGTRLTVV.

Remarks on this clone: The sample contains more than one DNA sequence encoding this CDR3. The CDR3 protein is CASSIGTGSYEQYF. CDR3 nucleotides: TGTGCCAGTAGTATAGGGACAGGGTCCTACGAGCAGTACTTC. The chain is built from TRBV19 and TRBJ2-7; the match to TRBD1 covers 8 bases. Germline loops: CDR1 LNHDA, CDR2 SQIVND (reference sequence). The CDR3 loop spans 14 amino acids. J was trimmed by 1 base and V by 1 base; bases with no gene match: 0.

This clone turned up a few times. The J gene is TRBJ1-1, the V gene TRBV7-9; D possibly corresponds to TRBD1 (6 bases). The V and J ends lost 6 bases and 5 bases respectively, with 16 bases between them. CDR1 and CDR2 (germline): SEHNR, FQNEAQ (reference sequence). The CDR3 contains 14 residues. CDR3 sequence reads: CASSPRGADTEAFF. In DNA form, the CDR3 reads TGTGCCAGCAGTCCTAGGGGGGCTGATACTGAAGCTTTCTTT.

V usage is TRBV7-9 and J usage is TRBJ1-1, with D maybe TRBD1 (5 bases). CDR3 length: 13 residues. Germline V lookup: CDR1 SEHNR, CDR2 FQNEAQ (reference sequence). Trimming shortened V by 3 bases and J by 11 bases, and 16 bases separated the two germline ends. CDR3 DNA sequence: TGTGCCAGCAGCTTCGATGGACATTGGGAGGCTTTCTTT. It yields the protein CASSFDGHWEAFF. The full variable domain, rest sourced from reference TRBV7-9 and TRBJ1-1, is DTGVSQNPRHKITKRGQNVTFRCDPISEHNRLYWYRQTLGQGPEFLTYFQNEAQLEKSRLLSDRFSAERPKGSFSTLEIQRTEQGDSAMYLCASSFDGHWEAFFGQGTRLTVV.

The chain recombines TRBV6-5 with TRBJ2-7, with 7 bases lining up with TRBD1. CDR1 and CDR2 (germline): MNHEY, SVGAGI. The CDR3 has 12 amino acids. V lost 9 bases and J lost 7; bases outside the gene matches: 9. CDR3 amino acids: CASRDSFGEQYF. In nucleotides, the CDR3 is TGTGCCAGTAGGGACAGCTTTGGAGAGCAGTACTTC.

A note on this clone: Other nucleotide sequences in the sample specify the same CDR3. V usage is TRBV4-1 and J usage is TRBJ2-7; D is unclear. The V and J ends lost 0 bases and 4 bases respectively, with 7 bases between them. Germline V lookup: CDR1 MGHRA, CDR2 YSYEKL. The CDR3 sequence is 13 residues long. The CDR3 nucleotides read TGCGCCAGCAGCCAAGACGTCGGGTACGAGCAGTACTTC. This gives the protein CASSQDVGYEQYF.